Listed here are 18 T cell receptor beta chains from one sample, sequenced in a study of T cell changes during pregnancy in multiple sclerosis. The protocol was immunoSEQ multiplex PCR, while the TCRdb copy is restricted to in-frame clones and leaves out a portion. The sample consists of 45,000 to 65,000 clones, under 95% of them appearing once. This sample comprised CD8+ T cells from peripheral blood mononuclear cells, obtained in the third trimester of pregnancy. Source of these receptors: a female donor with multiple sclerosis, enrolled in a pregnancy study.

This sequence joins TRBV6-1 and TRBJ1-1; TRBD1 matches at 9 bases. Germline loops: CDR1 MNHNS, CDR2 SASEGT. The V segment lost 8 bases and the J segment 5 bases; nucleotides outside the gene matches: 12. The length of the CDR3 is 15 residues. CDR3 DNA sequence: TGTGCCAGCGCTCCGTTAAGACAGGGGGGGACTGAAGCTTTCTTT. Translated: CASAPLRQGGTEAFF.

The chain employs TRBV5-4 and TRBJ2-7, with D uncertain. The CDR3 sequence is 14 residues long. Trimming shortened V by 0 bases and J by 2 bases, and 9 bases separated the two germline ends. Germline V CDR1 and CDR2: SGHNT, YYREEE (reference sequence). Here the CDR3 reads CASSLVPDPYEQYF. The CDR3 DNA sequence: TGTGCCAGCAGCTTGGTTCCAGATCCCTACGAGCAGTACTTC.

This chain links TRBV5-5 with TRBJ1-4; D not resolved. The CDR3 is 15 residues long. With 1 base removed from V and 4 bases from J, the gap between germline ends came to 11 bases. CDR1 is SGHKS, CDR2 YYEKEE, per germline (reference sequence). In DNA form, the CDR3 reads TGTGCCAGCAGCTTGTCGGGGAACCGTAATGAAAAACTGTTTTTT. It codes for CASSLSGNRNEKLFF.

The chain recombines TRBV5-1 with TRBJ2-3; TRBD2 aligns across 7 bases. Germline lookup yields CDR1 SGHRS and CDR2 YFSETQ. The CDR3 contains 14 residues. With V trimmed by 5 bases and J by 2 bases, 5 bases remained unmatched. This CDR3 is CASSGGSSTDTQYF. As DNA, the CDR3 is TGCGCCAGCAGTGGCGGGAGTTCCACAGATACGCAGTATTTT.

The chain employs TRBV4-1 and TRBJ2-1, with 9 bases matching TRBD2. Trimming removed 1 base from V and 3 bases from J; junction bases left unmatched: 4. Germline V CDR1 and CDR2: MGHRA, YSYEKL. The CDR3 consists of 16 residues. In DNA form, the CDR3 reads TGCGCCAGCAGCCAAGTTGCGGGAGGGAGCTACAATGAGCAGTTCTTC. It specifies CASSQVAGGSYNEQFF.

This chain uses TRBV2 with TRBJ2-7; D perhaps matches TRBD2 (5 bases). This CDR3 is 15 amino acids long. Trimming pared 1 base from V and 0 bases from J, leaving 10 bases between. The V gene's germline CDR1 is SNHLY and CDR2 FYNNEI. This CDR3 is CASSEGVATSYEQYF. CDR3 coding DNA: TGTGCCAGCAGTGAAGGGGTAGCGACCTCCTACGAGCAGTACTTC.

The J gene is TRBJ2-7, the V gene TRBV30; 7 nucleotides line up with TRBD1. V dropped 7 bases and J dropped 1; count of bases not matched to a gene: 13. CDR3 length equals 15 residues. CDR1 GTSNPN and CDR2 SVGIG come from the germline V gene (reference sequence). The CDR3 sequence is CALKPEWDSSYEQYF. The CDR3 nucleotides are TGTGCCTTGAAACCTGAATGGGACAGTTCCTACGAGCAGTACTTC.

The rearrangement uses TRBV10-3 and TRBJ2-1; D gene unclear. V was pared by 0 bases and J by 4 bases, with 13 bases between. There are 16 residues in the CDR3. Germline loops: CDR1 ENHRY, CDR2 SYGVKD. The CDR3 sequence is CAISESGVKLYNEQFF. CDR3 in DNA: TGTGCCATCAGTGAGTCTGGAGTAAAGCTATACAATGAGCAGTTCTTC.

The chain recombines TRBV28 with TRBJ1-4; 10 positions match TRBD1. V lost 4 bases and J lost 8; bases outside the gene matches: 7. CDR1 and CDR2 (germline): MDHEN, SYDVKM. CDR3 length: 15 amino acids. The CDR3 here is CASSSRQGAGEKLFF. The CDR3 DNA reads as TGTGCCAGCAGTTCCCGACAGGGGGCAGGGGAAAAACTGTTTTTT.

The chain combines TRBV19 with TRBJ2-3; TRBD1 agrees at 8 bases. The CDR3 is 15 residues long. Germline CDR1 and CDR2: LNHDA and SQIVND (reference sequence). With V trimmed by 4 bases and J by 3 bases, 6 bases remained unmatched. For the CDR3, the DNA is TGTGCCAGTAGTACCGGGACAGGTTTGACAGATACGCAGTATTTT. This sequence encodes CASSTGTGLTDTQYF. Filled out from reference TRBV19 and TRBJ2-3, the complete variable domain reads DGGITQSPKYLFRKEGQNVTLSCEQNLNHDAMYWYRQDPGQGLRLIYYSQIVNDFQKGDIAEGYSVSREKKESFPLTVTSAQKNPTAFYLCASSTGTGLTDTQYFGPGTRLTVL.

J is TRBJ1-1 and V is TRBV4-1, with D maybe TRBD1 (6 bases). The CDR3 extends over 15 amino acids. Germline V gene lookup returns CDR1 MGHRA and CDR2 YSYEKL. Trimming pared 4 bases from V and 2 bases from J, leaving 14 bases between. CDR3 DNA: TGCGCCAGCAGCCCTAGAGGGACACTCAACACTGAAGCTTTCTTT. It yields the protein CASSPRGTLNTEAFF.

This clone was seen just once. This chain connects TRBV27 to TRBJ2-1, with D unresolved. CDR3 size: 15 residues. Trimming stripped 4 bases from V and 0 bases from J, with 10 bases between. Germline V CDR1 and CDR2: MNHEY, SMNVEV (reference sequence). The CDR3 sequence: CASSSPLSSYNEQFF. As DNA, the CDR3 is TGTGCCAGCAGTTCCCCGTTGAGCTCCTACAATGAGCAGTTCTTC.

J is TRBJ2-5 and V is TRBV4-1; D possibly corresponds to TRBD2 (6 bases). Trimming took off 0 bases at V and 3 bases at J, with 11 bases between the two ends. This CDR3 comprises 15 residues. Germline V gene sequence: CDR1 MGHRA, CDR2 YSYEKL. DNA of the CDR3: TGCGCCAGCAGCCAAGACGGGACTCGTGAAGAGACCCAGTACTTC. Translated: CASSQDGTREETQYF.

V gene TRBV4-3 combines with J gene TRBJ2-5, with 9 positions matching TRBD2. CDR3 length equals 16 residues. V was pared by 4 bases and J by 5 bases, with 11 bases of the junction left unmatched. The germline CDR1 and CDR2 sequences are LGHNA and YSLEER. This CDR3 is CASSRGRAGGWETQYF. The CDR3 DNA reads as TGCGCCAGCAGCCGCGGGAGGGCCGGGGGGTGGGAGACCCAGTACTTC.

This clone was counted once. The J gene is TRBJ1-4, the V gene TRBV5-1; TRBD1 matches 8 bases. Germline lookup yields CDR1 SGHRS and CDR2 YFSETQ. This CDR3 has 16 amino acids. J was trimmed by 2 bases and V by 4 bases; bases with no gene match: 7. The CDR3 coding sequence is TGCGCCAGCAGCAACGGACAGGGTGAGACTAATGAAAAACTGTTTTTT. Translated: CASSNGQGETNEKLFF.

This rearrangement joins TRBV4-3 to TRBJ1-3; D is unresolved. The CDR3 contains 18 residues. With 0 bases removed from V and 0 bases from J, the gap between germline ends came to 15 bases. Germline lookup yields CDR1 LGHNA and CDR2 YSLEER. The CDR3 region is CASSQDHSHSVSGNTIYF. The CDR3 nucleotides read TGCGCCAGCAGCCAAGATCACAGCCATTCAGTCTCTGGAAACACCATATATTTT.

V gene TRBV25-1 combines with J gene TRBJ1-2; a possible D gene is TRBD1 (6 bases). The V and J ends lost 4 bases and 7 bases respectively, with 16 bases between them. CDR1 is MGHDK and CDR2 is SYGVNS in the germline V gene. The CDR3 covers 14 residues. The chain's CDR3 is CASSVTGGFVGYTF. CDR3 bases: TGTGCCAGCAGTGTGACAGGAGGTTTCGTTGGCTACACCTTC.

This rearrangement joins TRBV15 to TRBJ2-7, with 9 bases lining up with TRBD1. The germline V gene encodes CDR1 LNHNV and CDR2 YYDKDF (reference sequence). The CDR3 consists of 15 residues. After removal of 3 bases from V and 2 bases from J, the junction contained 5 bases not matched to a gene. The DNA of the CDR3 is TGTGCCACCAGCAGTTTACAGGGGGCGACCTACGAGCAGTACTTC. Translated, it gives CATSSLQGATYEQYF. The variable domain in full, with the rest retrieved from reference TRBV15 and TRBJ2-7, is DAMVIQNPRYQVTQFGKPVTLSCSQTLNHNVMYWYQQKSSQAPKLLFHYYDKDFNNEADTPDNFQSRRPNTSFCFLDIRSPGLGDTAMYLCATSSLQGATYEQYFGPGTRLTVT.